This TCR beta chain was sequenced for a study of blood T cell repertoires in COVID-19. In the study overall: COVID-19 samples, acute and convalescent, were from the United States, Italy and Spain. From T cells, B-cell-depleted T cells, or PBMCs came the material, which was cDNA or gDNA.

Trimming cost V 3 bases and J 5 bases; bases outside gene matches: 4. CDR3 length: 15 amino acids. The V gene's germline CDR1 is MNHEY and CDR2 SMNVEV (reference sequence). Per the study methods: Amplification from reference gene primers served as the basis for estimated nucleated cell counts. Sequencing used immunoSEQ multiplex PCR; TCRdb keeps in-frame clones, though not all of them. D and trimming were read from the DNA, whereas the V and J calls and clone size are those reported in that table. This table holds fewer than 60,000 clones, roughly 88% found once. The sample comprised peripheral blood. This chain joins TRBV27 and TRBJ2-1, with 10 positions matching TRBD2. The clonotype originates from a human donor in a cohort sampled during active COVID-19. CDR3 sequence: CASSLGTSANNEQFF. CDR3 nucleotides: TGTGCCAGCAGTTTGGGGACTAGCGCCAACAATGAGCAGTTCTTC.